This T cell receptor (beta chain) originates from a study of response to subunit inactivated influenza vaccine. Whole-study findings and limits: Each seasonal flu vaccination may recruit only limited new T cells, authors suggested.

TCRdb independently ran MiXCR on the RT-PCR reads; one entry per CDR3 protein. The profile shows about 500,000 distinct CDR3 sequences, about 7.2% of them singletons. CDR3 length equals 16 residues. The germline gives CDR1 DFQATT, CDR2 SNEGSKA (reference sequence). Trimming stripped 8 bases from V and 4 bases from J, with 23 bases between. This clonotype came up a few times. As yet, its antigen is unknown. Source: PBMCs from blood, taken less than 25 months after vaccination. This clonotype was obtained from a man aged 50 to 69 who received an inactivated influenza vaccine. This chain joins TRBV20-1 and TRBJ2-2; either TRBD1 or TRBD2 may fit D (5 bases each). The CDR3 DNA reads TGCAGTACCCAATCGGGACCCCGCGCTGGCACCGGGGAGCTGTTTTTT. Its translation is CSTQSGPRAGTGELFF.